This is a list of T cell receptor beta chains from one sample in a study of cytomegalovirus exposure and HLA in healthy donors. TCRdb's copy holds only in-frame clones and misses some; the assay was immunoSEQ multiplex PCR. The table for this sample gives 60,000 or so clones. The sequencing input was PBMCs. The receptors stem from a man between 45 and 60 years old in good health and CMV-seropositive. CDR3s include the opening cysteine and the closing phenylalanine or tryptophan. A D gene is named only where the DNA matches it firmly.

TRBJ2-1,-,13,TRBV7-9,TGTGCCAGCAGCTGGGGAGGAGGGAATGAGCAGTTCTTC,CASSWGGGNEQFF
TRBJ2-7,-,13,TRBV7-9,TGTGCCAGCAGCTTATTCGGGGTCTACGAGCAGTACTTC,CASSLFGVYEQYF
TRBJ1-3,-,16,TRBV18,TGTGCCAGCTCACCTGGACTCCGGGTAGCGGGAAACACCATATATTTT,CASSPGLRVAGNTIYF
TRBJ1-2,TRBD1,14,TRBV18,TGTGCCAGCTCACCACCGAGGACAGGGGGTGGCTACACCTTC,CASSPPRTGGGYTF
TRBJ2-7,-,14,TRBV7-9,TGTGCCAGCAGCCCGAGACAGGCACGTCACGAGCAGTACTTC,CASSPRQARHEQYF
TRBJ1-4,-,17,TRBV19,TGTGCCAGTAGACCGAACGCAGCGGGGGCGAATAATGAAAAACTGTTTTTT,CASRPNAAGANNEKLFF
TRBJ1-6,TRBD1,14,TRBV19,TGTGCCAGTAGTTACGACAGGGGGGAACATCCCCTCCACTTT,CASSYDRGEHPLHF
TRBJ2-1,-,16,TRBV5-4,TGTGCCAGCAGCGCCCTGGGAAGGGGCGGCGGCAATGAGCAGTTCTTC,CASSALGRGGGNEQFF
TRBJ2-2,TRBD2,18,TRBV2,TGTGCCAGCAGTGAAGCGGTGGTTCTAGCGGGGGGGCCCGGGGAGCTGTTTTTT,CASSEAVVLAGGPGELFF
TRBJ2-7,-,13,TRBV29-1,TGCAGCGTTGTATTAGACAGAGCCTACGAGCAGTACTTC,CSVVLDRAYEQYF
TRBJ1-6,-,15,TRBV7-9,TGTGCCAGCGCGGGGGGGAACTCCTATAATTCACCCCTCCACTTT,CASAGGNSYNSPLHF
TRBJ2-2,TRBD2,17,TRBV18,TGTGCCAGCTCACCAAAGGGCAGCGGGGGCCACACCGGGGAGCTGTTTTTT,CASSPKGSGGHTGELFF
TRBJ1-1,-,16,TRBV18,TGTGCCAGCTCACCACCGTTGGGGCAGGGGAACACTGAAGCTTTCTTT,CASSPPLGQGNTEAFF
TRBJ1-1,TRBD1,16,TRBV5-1,TGCGCCAGCAGCTTGTGGGGACAGCTCGGGGAGGCTGAAGCTTTCTTT,CASSLWGQLGEAEAFF
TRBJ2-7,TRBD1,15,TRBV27,TGTGCCAGCAGTGCCGGGACAGGGGGCGTCAACGAGCAGTACTTC,CASSAGTGGVNEQYF
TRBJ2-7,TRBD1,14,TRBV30,TGTGCCCGATCCGGGACAGGGGGAAAGTACGAGCAGTACTTC,CARSGTGGKYEQYF
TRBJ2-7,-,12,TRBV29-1,TGCAGCGTTGCAGGACTACATTACGAGCAGTACTTC,CSVAGLHYEQYF
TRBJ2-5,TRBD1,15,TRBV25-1,TGTGCCAGCAGTGACTCCGGGACAGGGACGGAGACCCAGTACTTC,CASSDSGTGTETQYF
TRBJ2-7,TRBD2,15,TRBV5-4,TGTGCCAGCAGCAGGCCCGGGACTAGCGGTTACGAGCAGTACTTC,CASSRPGTSGYEQYF
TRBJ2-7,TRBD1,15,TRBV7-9,TGTGCCAGCAGCTTAGCGCAAGGACAGGGCGGCGAGCAGTACTTC,CASSLAQGQGGEQYF
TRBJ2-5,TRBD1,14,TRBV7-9,TGTGCCAGCAGCCACGGGACAGGGGGCGAGTCCCAGTACTTC,CASSHGTGGESQYF
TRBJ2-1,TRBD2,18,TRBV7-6,TGTGCCAGCAGCCAAGGACTAGCGGGAGCAAACTGGGACAATGAGCAGTTCTTC,CASSQGLAGANWDNEQFF
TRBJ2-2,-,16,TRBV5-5,TGTGCCAGCAGCTTGGTTGCCGGGACAAACACCGGGGAGCTGTTTTTT,CASSLVAGTNTGELFF
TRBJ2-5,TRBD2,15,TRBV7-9,TGTGCCAGCAGCCTAGAGACGGGGGGTACGGAGACCCAGTACTTC,CASSLETGGTETQYF
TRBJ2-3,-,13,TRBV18,TGTGCCAGCTCACCCCCCGTCGGGGATACGCAGTATTTT,CASSPPVGDTQYF
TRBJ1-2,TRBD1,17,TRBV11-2,TGTGCCAGCAGCTTAGAACCCTCGACAGGGATCGGCTATGGCTACACCTTC,CASSLEPSTGIGYGYTF
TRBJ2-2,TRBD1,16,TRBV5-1,TGCGCCAGCAGCTTTGACAGGGGTGGCTCCACCGGGGAGCTGTTTTTT,CASSFDRGGSTGELFF
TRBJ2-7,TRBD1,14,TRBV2,TGTGCCAGCAGTTGGGGGACAGGGTCACACGAGCAGTACTTC,CASSWGTGSHEQYF
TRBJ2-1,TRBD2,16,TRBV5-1,TGCGCCAGCAGCTTTGGACTAGCGGGAGTCGACAATGAGCAGTTCTTC,CASSFGLAGVDNEQFF
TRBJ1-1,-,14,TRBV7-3,TGTGCCAGCAGTACCTCCGACAGGTCCTCTGAAGCTTTCTTT,CASSTSDRSSEAFF
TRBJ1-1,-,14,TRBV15,TGTGCCACCAGCGGCTTACAGGGTGGCACTGAAGCTTTCTTT,CATSGLQGGTEAFF
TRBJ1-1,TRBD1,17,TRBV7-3,TGTGCCAGCAGCTTATCACGGACGGGGACAGGGCGCACTGAAGCTTTCTTT,CASSLSRTGTGRTEAFF
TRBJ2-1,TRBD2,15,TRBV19,TGTGCCAGTACCTTTCTAGCGGGAGGGCTCAATGAGCAGTTCTTC,CASTFLAGGLNEQFF